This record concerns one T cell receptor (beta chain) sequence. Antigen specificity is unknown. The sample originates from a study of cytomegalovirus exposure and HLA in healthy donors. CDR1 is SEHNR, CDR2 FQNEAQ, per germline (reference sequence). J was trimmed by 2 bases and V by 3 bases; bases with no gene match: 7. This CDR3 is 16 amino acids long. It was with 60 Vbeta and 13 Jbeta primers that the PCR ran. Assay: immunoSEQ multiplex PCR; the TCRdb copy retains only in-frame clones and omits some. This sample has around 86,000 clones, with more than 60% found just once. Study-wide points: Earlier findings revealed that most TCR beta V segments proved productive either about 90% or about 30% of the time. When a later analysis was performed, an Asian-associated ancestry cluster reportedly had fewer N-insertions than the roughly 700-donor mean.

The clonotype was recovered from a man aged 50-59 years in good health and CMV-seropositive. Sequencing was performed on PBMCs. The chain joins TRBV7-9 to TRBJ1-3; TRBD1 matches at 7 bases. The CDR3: CASSFGTGTAGNTIYF. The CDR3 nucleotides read TGTGCCAGCAGCTTCGGAACCGGGACAGCTGGAAACACCATATATTTT.